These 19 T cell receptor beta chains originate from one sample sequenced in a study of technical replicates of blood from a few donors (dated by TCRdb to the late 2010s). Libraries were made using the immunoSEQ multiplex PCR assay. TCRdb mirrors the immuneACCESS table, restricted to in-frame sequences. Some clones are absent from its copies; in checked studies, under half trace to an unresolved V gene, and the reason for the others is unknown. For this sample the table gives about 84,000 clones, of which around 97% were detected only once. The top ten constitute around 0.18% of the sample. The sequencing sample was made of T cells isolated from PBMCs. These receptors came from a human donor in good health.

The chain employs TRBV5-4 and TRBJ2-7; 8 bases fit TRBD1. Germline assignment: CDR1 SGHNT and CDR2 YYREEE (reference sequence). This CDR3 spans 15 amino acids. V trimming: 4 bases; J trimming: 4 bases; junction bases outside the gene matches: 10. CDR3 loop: CASSTWTGNRYEQYF. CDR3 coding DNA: TGTGCCAGCAGCACCTGGACAGGGAATCGTTACGAGCAGTACTTC.

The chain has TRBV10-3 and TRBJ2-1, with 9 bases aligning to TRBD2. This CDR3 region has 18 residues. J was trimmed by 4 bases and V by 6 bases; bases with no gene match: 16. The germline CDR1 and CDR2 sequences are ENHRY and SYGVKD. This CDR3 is CAISEPLKRGARYNEQFF. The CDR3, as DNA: TGTGCCATCAGCGAGCCTCTAAAGCGGGGGGCGCGGTACAATGAGCAGTTCTTC.

CDR3: CASSDAGRAETQYF. Here the CDR3 DNA reads TGTGCCAGCAGTGACGCAGGGAGGGCGGAGACCCAGTACTTC. The rearrangement links TRBV6-1 to TRBJ2-5; 7 bases fit TRBD2. This CDR3 is 14 amino acids long. The germline CDR1 and CDR2 sequences are MNHNS and SASEGT. After removal of 3 bases from V and 5 bases from J, the junction contained 6 bases not matched to a gene.

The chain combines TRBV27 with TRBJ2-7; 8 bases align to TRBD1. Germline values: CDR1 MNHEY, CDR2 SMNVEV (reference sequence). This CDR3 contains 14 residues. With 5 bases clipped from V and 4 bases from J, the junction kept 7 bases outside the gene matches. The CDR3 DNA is TGTGCCAGCAGTCCACGGACAGGGTTTTACGAGCAGTACTTC. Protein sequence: CASSPRTGFYEQYF.

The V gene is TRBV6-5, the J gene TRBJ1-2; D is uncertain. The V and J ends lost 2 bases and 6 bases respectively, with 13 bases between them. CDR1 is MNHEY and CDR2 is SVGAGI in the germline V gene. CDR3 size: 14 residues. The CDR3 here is CASSYQLGRDGYTF. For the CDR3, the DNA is TGTGCCAGCAGTTACCAGCTAGGGAGAGATGGCTACACCTTC.

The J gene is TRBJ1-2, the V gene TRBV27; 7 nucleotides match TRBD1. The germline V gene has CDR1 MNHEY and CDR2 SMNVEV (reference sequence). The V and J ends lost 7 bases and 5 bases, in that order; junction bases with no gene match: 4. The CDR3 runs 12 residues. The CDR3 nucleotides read TGTGCCAGCACAACAGGGGCGTATGGCTACACCTTC. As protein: CASTTGAYGYTF.

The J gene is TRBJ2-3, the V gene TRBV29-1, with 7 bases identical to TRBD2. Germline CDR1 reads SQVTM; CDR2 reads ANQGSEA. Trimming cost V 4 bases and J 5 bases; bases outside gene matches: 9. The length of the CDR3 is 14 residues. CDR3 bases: TGCAGCGTTGGTTCGGCGGGAGCGGTAGATACGCAGTATTTT. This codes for CSVGSAGAVDTQYF.

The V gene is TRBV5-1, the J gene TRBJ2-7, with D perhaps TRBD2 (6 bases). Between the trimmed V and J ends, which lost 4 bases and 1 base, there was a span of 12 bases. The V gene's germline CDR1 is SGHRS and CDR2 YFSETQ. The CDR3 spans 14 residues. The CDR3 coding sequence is TGCGCCAGCAGCGGGGACTCCTTTTCCTACGAGCAGTACTTC. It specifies CASSGDSFSYEQYF.

In DNA form, the CDR3 reads TGTGCCAGCAGCGTCGCCGGGACAGGGGGTGGAGGGGAGCTGTTTTTT. Translation: CASSVAGTGGGGELFF. This sequence joins TRBV9 and TRBJ2-2, with 11 positions matching TRBD1. This CDR3 comprises 16 residues. J lost 8 bases, V lost 2 bases, and 8 bases had no gene match. CDR1 is SGDLS, CDR2 YYNGEE, per germline.

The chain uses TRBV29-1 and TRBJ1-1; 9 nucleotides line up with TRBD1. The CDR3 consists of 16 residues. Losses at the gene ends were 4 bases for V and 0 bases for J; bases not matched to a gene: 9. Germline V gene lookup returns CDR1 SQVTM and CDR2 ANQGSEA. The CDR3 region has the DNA TGCAGCGTTGTACCCTCCGGGACAGGGATGAACACTGAAGCTTTCTTT. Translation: CSVVPSGTGMNTEAFF. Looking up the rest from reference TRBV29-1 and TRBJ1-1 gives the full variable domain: SAVISQKPSRDICQRGTSLTIQCQVDSQVTMMFWYRQQPGQSLTLIATANQGSEATYESGFVIDKFPISRPNLTFSTLTVSNMSPEDSSIYLCSVVPSGTGMNTEAFFGQGTRLTVV.

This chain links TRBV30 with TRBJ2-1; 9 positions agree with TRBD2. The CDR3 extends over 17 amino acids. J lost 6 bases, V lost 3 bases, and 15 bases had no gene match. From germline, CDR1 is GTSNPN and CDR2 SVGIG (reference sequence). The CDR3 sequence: CAWSVDLAGGPANEQFF. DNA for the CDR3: TGTGCCTGGAGCGTTGATCTTGCGGGGGGGCCGGCCAATGAGCAGTTCTTC. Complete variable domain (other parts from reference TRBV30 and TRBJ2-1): SQTIHQWPATLVQPVGSPLSLECTVEGTSNPNLYWYRQAAGRGLQLLFYSVGIGQISSEVPQNLSASRPQDRQFILSSKKLLLSDSGFYLCAWSVDLAGGPANEQFFGPGTRLTVL.

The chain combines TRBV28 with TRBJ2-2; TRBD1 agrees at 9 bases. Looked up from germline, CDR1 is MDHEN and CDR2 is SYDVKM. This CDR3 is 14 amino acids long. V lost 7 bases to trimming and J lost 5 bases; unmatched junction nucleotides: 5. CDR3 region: CASISGTGTGELFF. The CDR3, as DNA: TGTGCCAGCATATCCGGGACAGGGACCGGGGAGCTGTTTTTT.

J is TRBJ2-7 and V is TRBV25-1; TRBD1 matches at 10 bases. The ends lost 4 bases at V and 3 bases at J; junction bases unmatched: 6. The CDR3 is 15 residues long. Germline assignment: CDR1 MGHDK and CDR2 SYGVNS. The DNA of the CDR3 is TGTGCCAGCAGTGTTCGACAGGGGGCCCACTACGAGCAGTACTTC. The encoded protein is CASSVRQGAHYEQYF.

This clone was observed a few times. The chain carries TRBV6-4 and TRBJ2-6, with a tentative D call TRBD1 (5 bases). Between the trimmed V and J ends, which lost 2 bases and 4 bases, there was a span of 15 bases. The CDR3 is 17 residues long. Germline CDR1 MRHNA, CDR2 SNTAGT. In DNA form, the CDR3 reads TGTGCCAGCAGTGACCACAAACAGGCAGACGGGGCCAACGTCCTGACTTTC. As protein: CASSDHKQADGANVLTF.

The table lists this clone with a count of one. The CDR3 nucleotides are TGTGCCAGCACAGGGAATGGAAACACCATATATTTT. Its translation is CASTGNGNTIYF. V gene TRBV6-5 combines with J gene TRBJ1-3; D is perhaps TRBD1 (5 bases). CDR1 and CDR2 (germline): MNHEY, SVGAGI. This CDR3 region has 12 residues. V was clipped by 7 bases and J by 3 bases, with 7 bases between them.

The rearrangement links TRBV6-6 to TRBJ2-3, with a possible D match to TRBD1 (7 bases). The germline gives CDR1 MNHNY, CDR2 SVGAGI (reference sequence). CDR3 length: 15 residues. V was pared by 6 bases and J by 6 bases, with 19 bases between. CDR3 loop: CASSRQGGAGDTQYF. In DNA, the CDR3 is TGTGCCAGCAGCCGACAGGGTGGGGCGGGGGATACGCAGTATTTT.

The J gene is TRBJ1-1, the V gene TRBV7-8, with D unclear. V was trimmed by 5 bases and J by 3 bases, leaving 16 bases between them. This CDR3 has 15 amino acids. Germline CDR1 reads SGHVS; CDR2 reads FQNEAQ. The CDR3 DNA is TGTGCCAGCAGCCTGGGTAGTGCGGTGCACACTGAAGCTTTCTTT. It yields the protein CASSLGSAVHTEAFF.

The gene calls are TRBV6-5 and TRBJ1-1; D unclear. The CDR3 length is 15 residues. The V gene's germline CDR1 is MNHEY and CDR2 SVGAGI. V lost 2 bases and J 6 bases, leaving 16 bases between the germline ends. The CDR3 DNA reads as TGTGCCAGCAGTTACACCCGAGCCGTCGGGTCTGAAGCTTTCTTT. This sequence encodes CASSYTRAVGSEAFF.

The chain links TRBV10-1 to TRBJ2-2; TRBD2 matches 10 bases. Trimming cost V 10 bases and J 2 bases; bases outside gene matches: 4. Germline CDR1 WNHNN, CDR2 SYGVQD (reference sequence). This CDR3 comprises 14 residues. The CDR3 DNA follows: TGCGCCACTCGACTAGCGGGTAACACCGGGGAGCTGTTTTTT. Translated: CATRLAGNTGELFF.